This TCR beta chain was sequenced for a study of patients and donors after allogeneic stem cell transplantation. This clonotype showed up many times. This CDR3 has 14 residues. Trimming cost V 2 bases and J 2 bases, with 7 bases left between them. TCRdb fed the RT-PCR reads into MiXCR, producing one record per CDR3 protein. This repertoire shows about 25,000 distinct CDR3 sequences, approximately 8.8% found once; its top ten account for roughly 50%. This TCR was sampled from a human donor who was either an allogeneic HSCT recipient or a stem cell or donor lymphocyte infusion donor (not recorded which). It is not recorded whose cells these are; they may come from a transplant donor. The chain links TRBV12-3 or TRBV12-4 to TRBJ1-5; no definite D call. Sequencing used blood, either unsorted or a sorted T cell fraction (not recorded which). The CDR3 DNA sequence: TGTGCCAGCAGTTTAAACGTCCGCAATCAGCCCCAGCATTTT. Translated: CASSLNVRNQPQHF.